This T cell receptor (beta chain) was captured by sequencing in a study of CD8+ T cells in alopecia areata. As for the study in general: Patients remained on tofacitinib for 6 to 18 months and then went 6 months without it. Study-wide results and caveats: On tofacitinib, scalp clonality and expanded CD8+ clones among top 100 fell significantly. While patients received tofacitinib, many expanded lesional clones remained present in scalp and blood.

cDNA serving as the sequencing template came from extracted, reverse transcribed RNA. This table comes from immunoSEQ multiplex PCR, and its TCRdb copy is limited to in-frame clones, with some not included. The sample records about 190,000 clones, roughly 66% being singletons. Concerning this clone itself: The antigen is unknown.

This sample's treatment: oral pan-JAK inhibitor, 5-10 mg twice daily. The clonotype originates from a human donor with alopecia areata. The sequenced sample was CD4+ T cells sorted from blood, obtained at week 24, from a patient treated with tofacitinib.

As DNA, the CDR3 is TGCAGCGTTGATTATGCGAACACTGAAGCTTTCTTT. This codes for CSVDYANTEAFF. The rearrangement joins TRBV29-1 to TRBJ1-1; no reliable D call. The CDR3 spans 12 residues. V was trimmed by 3 bases and J by 1 base, leaving 6 bases between them. Germline CDR1 is SQVTM and CDR2 is ANQGSEA.